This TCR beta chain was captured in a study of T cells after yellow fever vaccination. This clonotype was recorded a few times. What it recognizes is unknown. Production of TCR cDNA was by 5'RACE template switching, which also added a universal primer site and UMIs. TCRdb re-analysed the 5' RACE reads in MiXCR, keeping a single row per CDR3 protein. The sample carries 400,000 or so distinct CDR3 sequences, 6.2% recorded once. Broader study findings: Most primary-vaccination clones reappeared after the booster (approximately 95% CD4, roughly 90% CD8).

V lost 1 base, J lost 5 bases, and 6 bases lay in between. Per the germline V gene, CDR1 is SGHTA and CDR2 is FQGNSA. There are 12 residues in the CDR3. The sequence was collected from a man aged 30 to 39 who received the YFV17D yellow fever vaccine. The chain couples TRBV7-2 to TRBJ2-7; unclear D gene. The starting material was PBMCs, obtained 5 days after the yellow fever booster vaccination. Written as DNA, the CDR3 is TGTGCCAGCAGCTTAGGGGTTAACGAGCAGTACTTC. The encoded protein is CASSLGVNEQYF.